These T cell receptor beta chains were read from a single sample in a study of technical replicates of blood from a handful of donors. Produced via immunoSEQ multiplex PCR; TCRdb's table is partial and in-frame only. The sample includes about 90,000 clones, just under 95% of them seen just once. Sequencing was done on a sample of T cells isolated from PBMCs. The source of these receptors is a human donor in good health. The CDR3 runs from the conserved cysteine through the conserved F or W. D genes are given only for firm matches. For some rows the clone size is stated as once, few or many, or as a class when expanded; others skip it.

clone_size	j_call	v_call	d_call	cdr3_nt	cdr3_aa
NA	TRBJ2-7	TRBV7-6	NA	TGTGCCAGCAGCGGTTTACGGGGGGCGGGATACGAGCAGTACTTC	CASSGLRGAGYEQYF
NA	TRBJ2-7	TRBV7-6	TRBD2	TGTGCCAGCAGCTTAGAGCGGGGGCCCGAGCAGTACTTC	CASSLERGPEQYF
NA	TRBJ2-3	TRBV5-1	NA	TGCGCCAGCAGCTTGTATGCGGGGCCCACAGCTGATACGCAGTATTTT	CASSLYAGPTADTQYF
NA	TRBJ2-3	TRBV4-1	NA	TGCGCCAGCAGCCATCCCAGGGGAGATACGCAGTATTTT	CASSHPRGDTQYF
NA	TRBJ2-2	TRBV30	NA	TGTGCCTGGAGTGTAGTGCTTGGGCTCCCCACCGGGGAGCTGTTTTTT	CAWSVVLGLPTGELFF
NA	TRBJ2-7	TRBV19	NA	TGTGCCAGTAGCCTGGACAGAACCTACGAGCAGTACTTC	CASSLDRTYEQYF
NA	TRBJ2-7	TRBV4-1	TRBD2	TGCGCCAGCAGCCAGATAGCGGGAGGGATCTACGAGCAGTACTTC	CASSQIAGGIYEQYF
NA	TRBJ2-1	TRBV7-8	TRBD2	TGTGCCAGCAGCTTGGGTGGACTAGCGGGTGATGAGCAGTTCTTC	CASSLGGLAGDEQFF
NA	TRBJ1-2	TRBV19	NA	TGTGCCAGTAGTGAACGACAGACTGTCTATGGCTACACCTTC	CASSERQTVYGYTF
NA	TRBJ2-7	TRBV6-5	NA	TGTGCCAGCACCGACTTGGAGAGATTCCCCTACGAGCAGTACTTC	CASTDLERFPYEQYF
NA	TRBJ2-3	TRBV9	NA	TGTGCCAGCAGCGGGTCCCTCCGGGGACTAGATACGCAGTATTTT	CASSGSLRGLDTQYF
NA	TRBJ1-4	TRBV4-1	TRBD1	TGCGCCAGCAGCCAACCTATACAGGGGCGTAATGAAAAACTGTTTTTT	CASSQPIQGRNEKLFF
NA	TRBJ2-7	TRBV6-1	NA	TGTGCCAGCAGTGAACTCGGGGACGAGCAGTACTTC	CASSELGDEQYF
NA	TRBJ2-5	TRBV29-1	NA	TGCAGCGTTGAAGGGCAGGGTAGGGAGACCCAGTACTTC	CSVEGQGRETQYF
NA	TRBJ2-1	TRBV28	TRBD2	TGTGCCAGCAGTCCGACTAGCGGGAGTGTAAATGAGCAGTTCTTC	CASSPTSGSVNEQFF
NA	TRBJ1-2	TRBV6-6	NA	TGTGCCAGCAGTTACGCCCAGGGGACCTATGGCTACACCTTC	CASSYAQGTYGYTF
NA	TRBJ2-1	TRBV5-6	NA	TGTGCCAGCACCCCCCGCCGGTTTCGGAATGAGCAGTTCTTC	CASTPRRFRNEQFF
NA	TRBJ1-2	TRBV5-1	NA	TGCGCCAGCAGCCCGGAACAGGGTGGGGATGGCTACACCTTC	CASSPEQGGDGYTF
NA	TRBJ2-7	TRBV5-1	NA	TGCGCCAGCAGCCGGACAGTCTCCTACGAGCAGTACTTC	CASSRTVSYEQYF
NA	TRBJ1-2	TRBV6-6	NA	TGTGCCAGCCGGGACACCGACTATGGCTACACCTTC	CASRDTDYGYTF
once	TRBJ1-2	TRBV2	TRBD1	TGTGCCAGCCTCCCGGACAGGTCCCCGAACGGCTACACCTTC	CASLPDRSPNGYTF
NA	TRBJ1-1	TRBV10-2	NA	TGCGCCAGCATGTCCCTTGGAGGGGCACTCATGAACACTGAAGCTTTCTTT	CASMSLGGALMNTEAFF